The rows below give T cell receptor beta chains drawn from one sample of a study of blood T cells in healthy people across ages. From the 5' RACE reads, TCRdb called clonotypes with MiXCR, one entry per CDR3 protein. The sample shows 550,000 to 600,000 distinct CDR3 sequences, 27% of them seen only once. Specimen: blood. All receptors come from a woman aged 70 to 79 in good health. Each CDR3 is given with its conserved first and last residue. Size is stated for part of the rows, as once, few or many counts, or as a class when the clone is expanded.

TRBV20-1,-,14,TRBJ2-5,CSASNRGGQETQYF
TRBV5-5,few,16,TRBJ2-1,CASSRQGLGSYNERFF
TRBV7-2,few,16,TRBJ1-2,CASSLEGQGANYGYTF
TRBV20-1,few,12,TRBJ2-4,CSARGRGDIQYF
TRBV7-3,few,14,TRBJ2-1,CASSSAGFYNEQFF
TRBV20-1,-,12,TRBJ1-1,CSATPGTTEAFF
TRBV5-6,-,23,TRBJ1-2,CASSLSGPGQVYRQLVANYGYTF
TRBV7-2,-,13,TRBJ2-7,CASSSTRPYEQYF
TRBV29-1,-,15,TRBJ2-1,CSVASGVGSYNEQFF
TRBV5-1,few,15,TRBJ2-1,CASSTSGGAYNEQFF
TRBV7-9,many,14,TRBJ2-7,CASSLSGSSYEQYF
TRBV7-7,many,14,TRBJ2-5,CASSLMGGQETQYF
TRBV20-1,-,14,-,CSARLAGGYYEQYF
TRBV29-1,-,14,TRBJ2-5,CSVNLGGSQETQYF
TRBV12-3/TRBV12-4,-,15,TRBJ1-5,CASSLGKGRNQPQHF
TRBV6-6,few,16,TRBJ2-4,CASRGLAGDPLNIQYF
TRBV30,few,13,-,CAWSGRQRETQYF
TRBV4-2,few,16,TRBJ2-3,CASSQSSGGATDTQYF
TRBV20-1,few,12,TRBJ1-4,CSARDQGEKLFF
TRBV15,few,15,TRBJ2-7,CATSRGAGRSYEQYF
TRBV7-2,-,14,TRBJ1-1,CASSLRTGGTEAFF
TRBV29-1,few,14,TRBJ1-2,CSVDLVGKDYGYTF
TRBV20-1,few,20,TRBJ2-1,CSAARPLASGGAGAYNEQFF
TRBV9,few,16,TRBJ1-2,CASSPSMGQTNYGYTF
TRBV20-1,few,14,TRBJ2-5,CSASSGGFKETQYF
TRBV6-5,once,15,TRBJ2-4,CASSRLRDTKNILYF
TRBV6-4,-,13,TRBJ1-2,CASSDSTGGGYTF
TRBV10-3,-,13,TRBJ1-1,CATRQGVDTEAFF
TRBV2,few,14,TRBJ2-3,CASSEALLGGTQYF
TRBV5-1,few,14,-,CASSWEGAGYEQYF
TRBV29-1,many,12,TRBJ2-5,CSLRQGAETQYF
TRBV7-7,-,13,TRBJ2-1,CASSQGGGREQFF
TRBV5-6,few,15,TRBJ1-1,CASSLRQAAGSEAFF
TRBV4-3,-,16,TRBJ2-5,CASSPIIGTSGETQYF
TRBV20-1,-,16,TRBJ2-5,CSAKRAGAVGRETQYF
TRBV6-1,-,16,TRBJ2-1,CASVDLSGVKGNEQFF
TRBV5-1,many,14,TRBJ1-4,CASTSGTANEKLFF
TRBV5-6,-,12,TRBJ1-6,CASSLMGAPLHF
TRBV21-1,-,15,TRBJ2-5,CASSKAGPWEETQYF